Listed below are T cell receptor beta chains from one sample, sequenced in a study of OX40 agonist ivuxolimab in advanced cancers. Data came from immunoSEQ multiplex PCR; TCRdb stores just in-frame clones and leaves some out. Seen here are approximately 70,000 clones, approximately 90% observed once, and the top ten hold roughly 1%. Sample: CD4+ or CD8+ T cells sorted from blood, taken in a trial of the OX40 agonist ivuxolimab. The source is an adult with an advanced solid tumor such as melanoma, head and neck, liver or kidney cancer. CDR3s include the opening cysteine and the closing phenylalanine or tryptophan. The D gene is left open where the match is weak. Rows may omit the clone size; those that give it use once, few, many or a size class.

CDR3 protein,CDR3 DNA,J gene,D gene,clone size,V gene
CASSLPAGYGYTF,TGCGCCAGCAGCTTGCCGGCGGGCTATGGCTACACCTTC,TRBJ1-2,-,-,TRBV5-1
CAWRERQDRANSPLHF,TGTGCCTGGAGGGAACGCCAGGACAGGGCTAATTCACCCCTCCACTTT,TRBJ1-6,TRBD1,few,TRBV30
CASSLAGIYTEAFF,TGTGCCAGCAGCCTTGCCGGGATTTACACTGAAGCTTTCTTT,TRBJ1-1,-,few,TRBV7-8
CASSYRPTLNTEAFF,TGTGCCAGCAGTTACCGACCGACCTTGAACACTGAAGCTTTCTTT,TRBJ1-1,-,few,TRBV6-5
CASSPGLALHEQFF,TGTGCCAGCAGCCCAGGACTAGCCCTCCATGAGCAGTTCTTC,TRBJ2-1,TRBD2,-,TRBV7-3
CASSFGQKHTGELFF,TGTGCCAGCAGCTTTGGCCAGAAGCACACCGGGGAGCTGTTTTTT,TRBJ2-2,-,-,TRBV7-6
CASSSHGAGVGWDGYTF,TGTGCCAGCAGCTCCCATGGAGCGGGCGTTGGGTGGGATGGCTACACCTTC,TRBJ1-2,-,-,TRBV7-3
CASSPSGFGPSGGYTF,TGTGCCAGCAGCCCTAGTGGTTTTGGGCCGAGTGGTGGCTACACCTTC,TRBJ1-2,-,-,TRBV11-3
CASSPRGWDNEQFF,TGTGCCAGCTCACCCAGGGGTTGGGACAATGAGCAGTTCTTC,TRBJ2-1,-,-,TRBV18
CASSYWTGGGTDTQYF,TGTGCCAGCAGCTATTGGACAGGGGGCGGCACAGATACGCAGTATTTT,TRBJ2-3,TRBD1,-,TRBV7-2
CASSLSSRGSYEQYF,TGTGCCAGCAGTTTATCGTCCAGGGGCTCCTACGAGCAGTACTTC,TRBJ2-7,-,-,TRBV27
CATSRAKVDRASLGNYGYTF,TGTGCCACCAGCAGAGCGAAAGTCGACAGGGCAAGCTTGGGTAACTATGGCTACACCTTC,TRBJ1-2,TRBD1,-,TRBV15
CASSQDRGDYGYTF,TGTGCCAGCAGCCAAGACAGGGGGGACTATGGCTACACCTTC,TRBJ1-2,TRBD1,-,TRBV5-4
CASSLDQGGSGYTF,TGCGCCAGCAGCTTGGATCAGGGAGGGAGTGGCTACACCTTC,TRBJ1-2,-,-,TRBV5-1
CASSRLTSGSNEQYF,TGTGCCAGCAGCCGCCTTACTAGCGGGAGTAACGAGCAGTACTTC,TRBJ2-7,TRBD2,-,TRBV4-2
CASSPRVTGAEAFF,TGCGCCAGCAGCCCCAGAGTAACTGGGGCTGAAGCTTTCTTT,TRBJ1-1,-,-,TRBV4-1
CASSPPGTGNEQFF,TGTGCCAGCAGCCCCCCAGGGACGGGGAATGAGCAGTTCTTC,TRBJ2-1,-,-,TRBV7-2
CASSLSRQFTEAFF,TGTGCCAGCAGTTTATCCCGGCAATTCACTGAAGCTTTCTTT,TRBJ1-1,-,-,TRBV28
CASSPPGRPAGTEAFF,TGTGCCAGCAGTCCCCCGGGCCGCCCGGCTGGGACTGAAGCTTTCTTT,TRBJ1-1,-,-,TRBV27
CASSFDGSYNSPLHF,TGTGCCAGCAGCTTCGACGGCTCCTATAATTCACCCCTCCACTTT,TRBJ1-6,-,-,TRBV9
CASSPGPKRGPFRDSTDTQYF,TGCGCCAGCAGCCCGGGACCTAAGAGAGGGCCGTTCCGGGACAGCACAGATACGCAGTATTTT,TRBJ2-3,-,-,TRBV5-1
CASTGQGEVYGYTF,TGTGCCAGCACCGGACAGGGGGAAGTCTATGGCTACACCTTC,TRBJ1-2,TRBD1,-,TRBV28
CATSRDKSSEAKLFF,TGTGCCACCAGCAGAGATAAGAGCTCGGAGGCGAAACTGTTTTTT,TRBJ1-4,-,-,TRBV15
CSVDPIGQQYYGYTF,TGCAGCGTTGATCCTATCGGACAGCAGTACTATGGCTACACCTTC,TRBJ1-2,-,-,TRBV29-1